Listed below are T cell receptor beta chains from one sample, sequenced in a study of cytomegalovirus exposure and HLA in healthy donors. Method: immunoSEQ multiplex PCR; TCRdb's copy keeps in-frame clones and lacks some. The table lists approximately 150,000 clones, approximately 80% of them singletons. Source material: PBMCs. Source of these receptors: a man aged 25-45 years in good health and CMV-seronegative. Each CDR3 is given with its conserved first and last residue. The order of the fields is V gene, D gene, J gene, clone size, CDR3 DNA, CDR3 protein. The D gene is left open where the match is weak. Clone size is stated in some rows and not others, as once, few, many or a class when expanded.

TRBV19	TRBD2	TRBJ2-2	-	TGTGCCAGTAGTATAGATTGGGGACTATCGGGGACCGGGGAGCTGTTTTTT	CASSIDWGLSGTGELFF
TRBV7-9	-	TRBJ1-1	-	TGTGCCAGCAGCTTATCAGGGAAGACTGAAGCTTTCTTT	CASSLSGKTEAFF
TRBV10-1	-	TRBJ2-1	-	TGCGCCAGCAGTGAGTCGAGGAGAATCAACAATGAGCAGTTCTTC	CASSESRRINNEQFF
TRBV7-9	-	TRBJ1-4	-	TGTTCCAGCAGCCTCGCGAAAGCAACTAATGAAAAACTGTTTTTT	CSSSLAKATNEKLFF
TRBV7-9	TRBD2	TRBJ2-2	-	TGTGCCAGCAGCTTAGAGAGCTTTGCTAGCGGGAGGACAACCGGGGAGCTGTTTTTT	CASSLESFASGRTTGELFF
TRBV6-1	-	TRBJ1-3	once	TGTGCCACCGGGGGGTTCCCGTTCTCTGGAAACACCATATATTTT	CATGGFPFSGNTIYF
TRBV15	-	TRBJ1-1	-	TGTGCCACCAGCAGAGATAAGGGGATAGACACTGAAGCTTTCTTT	CATSRDKGIDTEAFF
TRBV7-3	-	TRBJ2-1	-	TGTGCCAGCAGCTTAATGGGCGAGTCCGGGGGGCAGTTCTTC	CASSLMGESGGQFF
TRBV27	-	TRBJ2-6	-	TGTGCCACCGTATCTGGGGCCAACGTCCTGACTTTC	CATVSGANVLTF
TRBV5-1	-	TRBJ2-5	-	TGCGCCAGCGCTTCCCGTGGGGGGAAAGAGACCCAGTACTTC	CASASRGGKETQYF
TRBV5-4	TRBD1	TRBJ1-4	-	TGTGCCAGCAGCGGGGCGGCAGGGGGCGGTGAAAAACTGTTTTTT	CASSGAAGGGEKLFF